A selection of T cell receptor beta chains follows, all from one sample in a study of CD8 T cells in ankylosing spondylitis. TCRdb fed the 5' RACE reads into MiXCR, producing one record per CDR3 protein. The sample lists approximately 210,000 distinct CDR3 sequences; about 13% were seen once. Sequenced material: blood, either unsorted or a sorted T cell fraction (not recorded which). These TCRs come from a male donor with ankylosing spondylitis or in good health (not recorded which). The CDR3 runs from the conserved cysteine through the conserved F or W. The D gene is left open where the match is weak. Some rows mark clone size as missing; the rest say once, few, many or name a class of expanded clone.

d_gene	v_gene	abundance	j_gene	CDR3nt	CDR3aa
.	TRBV7-9	few	TRBJ2-4	TGTGCCAGCAGCCCAGCTCTAGAGGACAAAAACATTCAGTACTTC	CASSPALEDKNIQYF
.	TRBV20-1	.	TRBJ2-1	TGCAGTTCTGACCCACGGTACAATGAGCAGTTCTTC	CSSDPRYNEQFF
.	TRBV18	.	TRBJ1-1	TGTGCCAGCTCACCAGGCGGAAGCAGTGAAGCTTTCTTT	CASSPGGSSEAFF
.	TRBV29-1	.	TRBJ1-2	TGCAGCGTTGAGGGGCCGGGGAGCTGGGGCTACACCTTC	CSVEGPGSWGYTF
TRBD2	TRBV5-1	few	TRBJ2-3	TGCGCCAGCAGCTTGCTTAGCGGGGGGCCGACAGATACGCAGTATTTT	CASSLLSGGPTDTQYF
.	TRBV5-1	few	TRBJ2-7	TGCGCCAGCAGCTCCGTGCACCGAACAGAGCAGTACTTC	CASSSVHRTEQYF
.	TRBV12-3/TRBV12-4	.	TRBJ1-2	TGTGCCAGCATACGGGGTTCCTATGGCTACACCTTC	CASIRGSYGYTF
TRBD1	TRBV5-1	few	TRBJ1-2	TGCGCCAGCAGCCCTAGGACAGGGGAGTACGGCTACACCTTC	CASSPRTGEYGYTF
.	TRBV2	.	TRBJ2-7	TGTGCCAGCATTCTAGAGGACTCGCCCTACGAGCAGTACTTC	CASILEDSPYEQYF
.	TRBV27	.	TRBJ2-1	TGTGCCAGCAGTTTGGGCCTAGAGGTCAGAGAGCAGTTCTTC	CASSLGLEVREQFF
TRBD1	TRBV27	.	TRBJ2-2	TGTGCCAGCAGTTTATCGACCGGAGGGACAGGGCGTACCGGGGAGCTGTTTTTT	CASSLSTGGTGRTGELFF
TRBD1	TRBV7-6	.	TRBJ1-1	TGTGCCAGCAGCCGCTCAGGGGGCACTGAAGCTTTCTTT	CASSRSGGTEAFF
TRBD2	TRBV5-1	few	TRBJ2-1	TGCGCCAGCAGCTTGGAAAGCGGGGATTACAATGAGCAGTTCTTC	CASSLESGDYNEQFF
TRBD1	TRBV27	.	TRBJ1-1	TGTGCCAGCAGGCTGACAGGGGGTATTAACACTGAAGCTTTCTTT	CASRLTGGINTEAFF
.	TRBV4-1	few	TRBJ2-7	TGCGCCAGCAGCTTTGGGACTTCAAGGGGTTACGAGCAGTACTTC	CASSFGTSRGYEQYF
.	TRBV5-5	.	TRBJ2-3	TGTGCCAGCAGCTTAAGGGAGGGGGCAGATACGCAGTATTTT	CASSLREGADTQYF
.	TRBV12-3/TRBV12-4	many	TRBJ1-2	TGTGCCAGCAGTCAAGGGGACTATGGCTACACCTTC	CASSQGDYGYTF
.	TRBV20-1	many	TRBJ1-5	TGCAGTGCTAGGGGACGATATAGCAATCAGCCCCAGCATTTT	CSARGRYSNQPQHF
.	TRBV12-3/TRBV12-4	.	TRBJ2-3	TGTGCCAGCAGTCCCCACAGGTCAGATACGCAGTATTTT	CASSPHRSDTQYF
TRBD1	TRBV5-5	.	TRBJ1-2	TGTGCCAGCAGCTTACTGGCAGGGGGTTTCTATGGCTACACCTTC	CASSLLAGGFYGYTF
TRBD2	TRBV12-3/TRBV12-4	.	TRBJ2-6	TGTGCCAGCAGTTTAGGCGCGGGAGCGACCGGGGCCAACGTCCTGACTTTC	CASSLGAGATGANVLTF
TRBD2	TRBV4-1	few	TRBJ2-3	TGCGCCAGCACCTTTGGGACGGTCCTAGCGGGGGATATGCCAGATACGCAGTATTTT	CASTFGTVLAGDMPDTQYF
.	TRBV12-3/TRBV12-4	few	TRBJ2-1	TGTGCCAGCAGCCAGACTAGTTTTGATGTCGATGAGCAGTTCTTC	CASSQTSFDVDEQFF
TRBD1	TRBV5-1	many	TRBJ2-7	TGCGCCAGCAGCGCGGGACAGGGCCTCTACGAGCAGTACTTC	CASSAGQGLYEQYF
TRBD1	TRBV12-3/TRBV12-4	many	TRBJ2-2	TGTGCCAGCAGCTCCGACAGGGTGAACACCGGGGAGCTGTTTTTT	CASSSDRVNTGELFF
.	TRBV6-1	few	TRBJ1-4	TGTGCCAGCAGGACGGACCGGACGGATGAAAAACTGTTTTTT	CASRTDRTDEKLFF
.	TRBV2	few	TRBJ2-1	TGTGCCAGCAGAGGGTCCAATGAGCAGTTCTTC	CASRGSNEQFF
TRBD1	TRBV30	many	TRBJ1-1	TGTGCCTGGAGTGCCCAACAGGGGCTGGCTGAAGCTTTCTTT	CAWSAQQGLAEAFF
.	TRBV5-6	.	TRBJ2-2	TGTGCCAGCAGCTTTATAGGGAGTGCCGGGGAGCTGTTTTTT	CASSFIGSAGELFF
TRBD1	TRBV7-9	many	TRBJ2-3	TGTGCCAGCAGCTTGGCACAGGGGACGACAGATACGCAGTATTTT	CASSLAQGTTDTQYF
.	TRBV7-2	.	TRBJ2-7	TGTGCCAGCAGCTTAAAGGGCTACGAGCAGTACTTC	CASSLKGYEQYF
.	TRBV3-1	.	TRBJ1-1	TGTGCCAGCAGCCAAGATCTCGGCAGGAACACTGAAGCTTTCTTT	CASSQDLGRNTEAFF
TRBD1	TRBV28	.	TRBJ2-7	TGTGCCAGCAGACTACAGGGGTACTACGAGCAGTACTTC	CASRLQGYYEQYF
TRBD2	TRBV4-1	.	TRBJ2-1	TGCGCCAGCAGCCAAGATGGGGGTCTAGCGGGGTTCAATGAGCAGTTCTTC	CASSQDGGLAGFNEQFF
.	TRBV29-1	many	TRBJ2-5	TGCAGCGTTGAACGGCAGGGAAAAGAGACCCAGTACTTC	CSVERQGKETQYF
TRBD2	TRBV12-3/TRBV12-4	.	TRBJ2-1	TGTGCCAGCAGTTTAAGTCTCGGGAGAGGACTAGCGGGAGGTGGCTCCTACAATGAGCAGTTCTTC	CASSLSLGRGLAGGGSYNEQFF
.	TRBV2	few	TRBJ2-1	TGTGCCAGCAGCCACCCCCTAACTACGGGGGCCTACAATGAGCAGTTCTTC	CASSHPLTTGAYNEQFF
.	TRBV6-2/TRBV6-3	.	TRBJ2-3	TGTGCCAGCAGTTATGAGGTATCTAGCGTCGATACGCAGTATTTT	CASSYEVSSVDTQYF
.	TRBV29-1	many	TRBJ2-7	TGCAGCGTCGAGGACCTAAGCTCCTACGAGCAGTACTTC	CSVEDLSSYEQYF
.	TRBV12-3/TRBV12-4	few	TRBJ1-1	TGTGCCAGCAGCCCCTCCGGGGCTGAAGCTTTCTTT	CASSPSGAEAFF
TRBD1	TRBV2	few	TRBJ2-7	TGTGCCAGCAGCGCGGACAGGGGGCACTCCTACGAGCAGTACTTC	CASSADRGHSYEQYF
TRBD1	TRBV7-9	.	TRBJ2-5	TGTGCCAGCAGCCGGATTGGGACAGGGCAAGAGACCCAGTACTTC	CASSRIGTGQETQYF
.	TRBV12-3/TRBV12-4	.	TRBJ2-2	TGTGCCAGCAGTTTAACCCCAAGCACCGGGGAGCTGTTTTTT	CASSLTPSTGELFF
.	TRBV11-3	.	TRBJ1-1	TGTGCCAGCAGCTTAGGAAGCTTTAGGGGGAACACTGAAGCTTTCTTT	CASSLGSFRGNTEAFF
.	TRBV5-6	.	TRBJ1-1	TGTGCCAGCAGCTCGGGATGGGGAACTGAAGCTTTCTTT	CASSSGWGTEAFF
.	TRBV15	.	TRBJ2-3	TGTGCCACCAGCAGAGAGGCCACAGATACGCAGTATTTT	CATSREATDTQYF
.	TRBV5-6	many	TRBJ1-1	TGTGCCAGCACCCTCAGGACCGACGAAGCTTTCTTT	CASTLRTDEAFF
.	TRBV3-1	few	TRBJ2-1	TGTGCCAGCAGCCAGGCAAACTTCAATGAGCAGTTCTTC	CASSQANFNEQFF
.	TRBV3-1	few	TRBJ2-7	TGTGCCAGCAGCGTGGCCTACGAGCAGTACTTC	CASSVAYEQYF
TRBD2	TRBV11-1	many	TRBJ2-1	TGTGCCAGCAGCCACGGGACTAGCGGCTACAATGAGCAGTTCTTC	CASSHGTSGYNEQFF
TRBD1	TRBV12-3/TRBV12-4	few	TRBJ2-3	TGTGCCAGCAGCCCTGGGACAGGGGGATTGGGCACAGATACGCAGTATTTT	CASSPGTGGLGTDTQYF
.	TRBV6-2/TRBV6-3	.	TRBJ2-2	TGTGCCAGCAGTTACATGTCGACCGGGGAGCTGTTTTTT	CASSYMSTGELFF
TRBD2	TRBV5-1	.	TRBJ2-1	TGCGCCAGCAGCCTACGGACTAGCGGGGGTTACAATGAGCAGTTCTTC	CASSLRTSGGYNEQFF